The T cell receptor (beta chain) under discussion was sequenced for a study of T-cell reconstitution after alpha-beta-depleted transplantation in children. The study, taken as a whole, reports: Alpha-beta T cells about two months after transplant reportedly derived from several hundred expanded graft clones. Recipient T cells and thymic progenitors that survived gave rise to the high TCRbeta diversity observed at day 60 in some patients.

For TCRbeta, the library was prepared with unique molecular identifiers. TCRdb re-called the PCR reads with MiXCR, one entry per CDR3 protein. The repertoire holds 700,000 to 850,000 distinct CDR3 sequences, less than 20% seen once, with 5% in the top ten. The CDR3 has 13 residues. Germline values: CDR1 KGHDR, CDR2 SFDVKD. With V trimmed by 11 bases and J by 4 bases, 5 bases remained unmatched. For this clonotype: Its antigen is currently unknown.

Sequencing used PBMCs, mostly from graft donor cells, obtained 360 days after TCRalphabeta/CD19-depleted stem cell transplant. The receptor was isolated from a male patient between 10 and 17 years old who had a stem cell transplant for acute lymphoblastic leukemia, so the T cells may come from the graft donor. The rearrangement uses TRBV24-1 and TRBJ2-1, with TRBD1 identical over 9 bases. CDR3 sequence (DNA): TGTGCCATCCGGGACAGGGTATACAATGAGCAGTTCTTC. Translating it yields CAIRDRVYNEQFF.